The sequence of this T cell receptor beta chain was determined in a study of CD8 T cells in ankylosing spondylitis. Study-wide findings and caveats: A CD8+ phenotype characterized the disease-linked clones, which were relatively rare in peripheral blood. Reports of some motif variants in reactive arthritis synovial fluid and blood predate this one. Seemingly characteristic of ankylosing spondylitis blood was a TCR beta motif consisting of roughly 8 highly homologous variants. Disease-linked clones reportedly showed significant enrichment in matched ankylosing spondylitis synovial fluid.

Trimming at V came to 4 bases and at J to 1 base, leaving 5 bases not matched to a gene. The CDR3 covers 16 residues. Germline CDR1 reads SQVTM; CDR2 reads ANQGSEA. Quantitative barcoded 5'-RACE was used to prepare TCR beta libraries. Via MiXCR, TCRdb re-called the 5' RACE reads, giving one row per CDR3 protein. The repertoire holds under 950,000 distinct CDR3 sequences, with under 20% as singletons. To note about this clonotype: No antigen is known for it.

The sample was blood, either unsorted or a sorted T cell fraction (not recorded which). V is TRBV29-1 and J is TRBJ2-1, with TRBD2 matching 12 bases. This receptor was obtained from a male donor with ankylosing spondylitis. The CDR3 DNA reads as TGCAGCGTTGCCCCTAGCGGGAGGGGGTCCTACAATGAGCAGTTCTTC. Residues: CSVAPSGRGSYNEQFF.